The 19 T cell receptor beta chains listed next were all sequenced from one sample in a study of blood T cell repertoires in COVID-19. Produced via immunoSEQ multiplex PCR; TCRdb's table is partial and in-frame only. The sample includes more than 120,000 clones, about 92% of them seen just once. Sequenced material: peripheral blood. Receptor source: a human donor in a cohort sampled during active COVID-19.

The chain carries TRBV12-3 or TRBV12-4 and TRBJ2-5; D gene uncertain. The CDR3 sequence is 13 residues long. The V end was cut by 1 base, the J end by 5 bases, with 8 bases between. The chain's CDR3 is CASSLGLRETQYF. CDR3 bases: TGTGCCAGCAGTTTAGGTCTTCGGGAGACCCAGTACTTC.

CDR3 sequence: CSVLQGNEQFF. The CDR3 DNA reads as TGCAGTGTACTTCAGGGCAATGAGCAGTTCTTC. V is TRBV20-1 and J is TRBJ2-1; D might be TRBD1 (5 bases). Germline V lookup: CDR1 DFQATT, CDR2 SNEGSKA (reference sequence). The ends were cut back, 7 bases at V and 6 bases at J, with 10 bases in the middle. This CDR3 region has 11 residues.

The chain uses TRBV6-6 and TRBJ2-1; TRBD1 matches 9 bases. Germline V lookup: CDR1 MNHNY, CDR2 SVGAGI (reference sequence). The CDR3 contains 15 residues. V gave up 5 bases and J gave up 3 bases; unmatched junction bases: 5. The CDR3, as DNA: TGTGCCAGCAGTAAACCGGGACAGGGCTACAATGAGCAGTTCTTC. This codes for CASSKPGQGYNEQFF.

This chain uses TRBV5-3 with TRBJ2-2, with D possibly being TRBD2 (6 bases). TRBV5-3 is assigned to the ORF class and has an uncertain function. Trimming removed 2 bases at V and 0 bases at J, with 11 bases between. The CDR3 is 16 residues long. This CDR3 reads CARSFSGDANTGELFF. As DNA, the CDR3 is TGTGCCAGAAGCTTTTCGGGGGACGCGAACACCGGGGAGCTGTTTTTT.

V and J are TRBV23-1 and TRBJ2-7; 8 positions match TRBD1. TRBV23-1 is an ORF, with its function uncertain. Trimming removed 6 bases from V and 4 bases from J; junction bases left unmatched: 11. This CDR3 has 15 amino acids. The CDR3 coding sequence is TGCGCCAGCAGCCTCGACAGGGGATTAGAGTACGAGCAGTACTTC. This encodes CASSLDRGLEYEQYF.

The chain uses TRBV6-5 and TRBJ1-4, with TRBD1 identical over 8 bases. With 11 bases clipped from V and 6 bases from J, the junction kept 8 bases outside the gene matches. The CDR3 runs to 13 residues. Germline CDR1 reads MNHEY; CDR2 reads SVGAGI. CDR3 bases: TGTGCCGGGGGGACAGGACAGGATGAAAAACTGTTTTTT. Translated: CAGGTGQDEKLFF.

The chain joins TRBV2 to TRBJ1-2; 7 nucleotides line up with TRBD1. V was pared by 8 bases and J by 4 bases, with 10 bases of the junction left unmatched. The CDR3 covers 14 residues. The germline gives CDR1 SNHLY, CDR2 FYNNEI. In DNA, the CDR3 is TGTGCCAGCTCGACAGGGCCCCCCCCCTATGGCTACACCTTC. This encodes CASSTGPPPYGYTF. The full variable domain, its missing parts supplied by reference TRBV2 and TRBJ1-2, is EPEVTQTPSHQVTQMGQEVILRCVPISNHLYFYWYRQILGQKVEFLVSFYNNEISEKSEIFDDQFSVERPDGSNFTLKIRSTKLEDSAMYFCASSTGPPPYGYTFGSGTRLTVV.

The CDR3 sequence is CASSLVRGNSPLHF. CDR3 nucleotide sequence: TGTGCCAGCAGCTTAGTCAGGGGAAATTCACCCCTCCACTTT. The chain recombines TRBV7-9 with TRBJ1-6; D may be TRBD1 (6 bases). Germline V gene data show CDR1 as SEHNR and CDR2 as FQNEAQ (reference sequence). The CDR3 has 14 residues. Between the trimmed V and J ends, which lost 1 base and 7 bases, there was a span of 8 bases.

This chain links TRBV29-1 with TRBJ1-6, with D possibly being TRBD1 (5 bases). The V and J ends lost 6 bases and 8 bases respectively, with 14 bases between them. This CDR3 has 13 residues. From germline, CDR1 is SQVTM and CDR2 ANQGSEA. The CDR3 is CSVQGEGDSPLHF. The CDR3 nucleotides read TGCAGCGTCCAAGGGGAGGGCGATTCACCCCTCCACTTT.

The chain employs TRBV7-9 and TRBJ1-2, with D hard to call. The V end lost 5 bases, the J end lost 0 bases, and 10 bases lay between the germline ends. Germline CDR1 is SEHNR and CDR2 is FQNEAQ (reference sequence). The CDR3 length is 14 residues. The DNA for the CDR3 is TGTGCCAGCAGCATTTACGAGGCTAACTATGGCTACACCTTC. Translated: CASSIYEANYGYTF.

Here the CDR3 DNA reads TGTGCCAGTAGTCCCACCGGGACTAGCGGGGGGGCCCAGTACTTC. This gives the protein CASSPTGTSGGAQYF. This chain links TRBV19 with TRBJ2-5; 16 nucleotides line up with TRBD2. The CDR3 covers 15 residues. The V and J ends lost 5 bases and 9 bases, in that order; junction bases with no gene match: 6. Germline-derived CDR1 and CDR2 are LNHDA and SQIVND (reference sequence).

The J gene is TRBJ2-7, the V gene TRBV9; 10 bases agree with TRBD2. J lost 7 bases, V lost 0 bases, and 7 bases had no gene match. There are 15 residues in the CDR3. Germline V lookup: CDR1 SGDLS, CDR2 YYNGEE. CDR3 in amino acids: CASSVEKRGGSEQYF. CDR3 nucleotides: TGTGCCAGCAGCGTAGAAAAGCGGGGGGGAAGTGAGCAGTACTTC.

Here the CDR3 reads CASSLGGGAADTQYF. DNA for the CDR3: TGTGCCAGCAGCTTAGGTGGGGGGGCCGCCGATACGCAGTATTTT. V and J are TRBV7-3 and TRBJ2-3; tentatively, D is TRBD2 (7 bases). The CDR3 length is 15 residues. V shed 2 bases and J shed 6 bases, with 15 bases lying between them. Per germline, CDR1 SGHTA and CDR2 FQGTGA. Combining the CDR3 with reference TRBV7-3 and TRBJ2-3 gives the whole variable domain GAGVSQTPSNKVTEKGKYVELRCDPISGHTALYWYRQSLGQGPEFLIYFQGTGAADDSGLPNDRFFAVRPEGSVSTLKIQRTERGDSAVYLCASSLGGGAADTQYFGPGTRLTVL.

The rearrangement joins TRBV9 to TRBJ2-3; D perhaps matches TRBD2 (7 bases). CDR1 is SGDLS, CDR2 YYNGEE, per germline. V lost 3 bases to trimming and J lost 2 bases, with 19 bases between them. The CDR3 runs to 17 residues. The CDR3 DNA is TGTGCCAGCAGCGGAGGCATATGGCGGGGGCTCACAGATACGCAGTATTTT. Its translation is CASSGGIWRGLTDTQYF.

CDR3 amino acids: CASNPGGASDEQFF. CDR3 nucleotide sequence: TGTGCCAGCAACCCCGGGGGGGCCAGCGATGAGCAGTTCTTC. The chain joins TRBV6-5 to TRBJ2-1, with TRBD2 matching 8 bases. The CDR3 spans 14 residues. J lost 8 bases, V lost 7 bases, and 10 bases had no gene match. Germline V gene lookup returns CDR1 MNHEY and CDR2 SVGAGI.

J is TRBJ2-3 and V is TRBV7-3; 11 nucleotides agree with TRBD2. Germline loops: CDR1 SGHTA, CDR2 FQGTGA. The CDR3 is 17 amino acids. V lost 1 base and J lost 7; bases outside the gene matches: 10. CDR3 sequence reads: CASSLRRVAGGRNTQYF. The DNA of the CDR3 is TGTGCCAGCAGCTTAAGGCGGGTAGCGGGGGGGCGAAATACGCAGTATTTT.

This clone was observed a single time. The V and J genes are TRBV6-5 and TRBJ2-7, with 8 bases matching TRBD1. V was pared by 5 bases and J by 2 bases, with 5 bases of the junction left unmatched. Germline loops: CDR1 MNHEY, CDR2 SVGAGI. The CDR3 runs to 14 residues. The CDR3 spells CASSPMGQAYEQYF. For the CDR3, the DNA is TGTGCCAGCAGTCCCATGGGACAGGCCTACGAGCAGTACTTC.

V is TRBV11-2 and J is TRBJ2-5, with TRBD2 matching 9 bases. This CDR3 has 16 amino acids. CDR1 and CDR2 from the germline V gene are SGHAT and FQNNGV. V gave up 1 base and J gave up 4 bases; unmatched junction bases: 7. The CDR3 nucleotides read TGTGCCAGCAGCTTAGTTGTTGGTAGCGGGGGAGAGACCCAGTACTTC. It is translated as CASSLVVGSGGETQYF.

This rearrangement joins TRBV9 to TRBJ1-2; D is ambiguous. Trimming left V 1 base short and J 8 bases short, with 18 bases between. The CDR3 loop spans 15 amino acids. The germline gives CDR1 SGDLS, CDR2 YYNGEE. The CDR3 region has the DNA TGTGCCAGCAGCGTAACCCCGGAGGCCTCGGTAGGCTACACCTTC. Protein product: CASSVTPEASVGYTF.